The next 10 T cell receptor beta chains were all read from a single sample in a study of T cells expressing NK-cell markers. Using the 5' RACE reads, TCRdb records one entry per CDR3 protein without DNA. The listing contains 5,500 to 8,500 distinct CDR3 sequences. The sequencing sample was made of blood T cells: a sorted CD56 or NKG2C T cell subset, CD4+ or CD8+ T cells, or bulk PBMC T cells (not recorded which). The receptor source for this set is a man aged 18-70 years in good health.

The gene calls are TRBV6-2 or TRBV6-3 and TRBJ2-2; TCRdb names TRBD1, which stays unverified in the absence of DNA. Germline values: CDR1 MNHEY, CDR2 SVGEGT. This CDR3 contains 14 residues. The CDR3 reads CASSTGTETGELFF.

This chain uses TRBV28 with TRBJ1-2; TCRdb selects TRBD1, and the lack of DNA leaves this call unchecked. Germline V gene sequence: CDR1 MDHEN, CDR2 SYDVKM. The CDR3 is 14 residues long. The CDR3: CASSPRGGGYGYTF.

V and J are TRBV6-1 and TRBJ2-3; TCRdb's assignment of TRBD1 cannot be checked, as there is no DNA. CDR1 is MNHNS and CDR2 is SASEGT in the germline V gene. The CDR3 is 15 residues long. CDR3 region: CASGRGDPSTDTQYF.

J is TRBJ2-3 and V is TRBV29-1; TCRdb's D call, TRBD1, is unchecked because there is no DNA. This CDR3 contains 15 residues. Germline V lookup: CDR1 SQVTM, CDR2 ANQGSEA. The CDR3 reads CSVLLGTGGTDTQYF.

This sequence joins TRBV6-4 and TRBJ2-1. Germline V CDR1 and CDR2: MRHNA, SNTAGT. The CDR3 sequence is 13 residues long. This CDR3 is CASSDSAVNEQFF.

The gene calls are TRBV9 and TRBJ2-1. The germline V gene has CDR1 SGDLS and CDR2 YYNGEE. The CDR3 has 15 residues. The CDR3 protein is CASSVGSASYNEQFF.

The genes are TRBV6-1 and TRBJ1-1; TCRdb lists TRBD1, though no DNA is available to test this call. CDR3 size: 16 residues. From germline, CDR1 is MNHNS and CDR2 SASEGT. CDR3 in amino acids: CASSRTPGQGALETFF.

The genes are TRBV6-4 and TRBJ2-1; the TCRdb call, TRBD2, lacks DNA for checking. The CDR3 spans 14 residues. The germline CDR1 and CDR2 sequences are MRHNA and SNTAGT. The CDR3 loop reads CASSSGGDNNEQFF.

This CDR3 reads CASSWTGSWNYGYTF. This chain connects TRBV5-1 to TRBJ1-2; TCRdb proposes TRBD1, but this gene call is untestable without DNA. CDR1 is SGHRS, CDR2 YFSETQ, per germline. The CDR3 has 15 amino acids.

The CDR3 region is CASSRTSGSTDTQYF. The chain is built from TRBV6-1 and TRBJ2-3; the D call of TRBD2 rests on TCRdb alone, since no DNA is present to check it. The germline V gene has CDR1 MNHNS and CDR2 SASEGT. The CDR3 is made up of 15 amino acids.